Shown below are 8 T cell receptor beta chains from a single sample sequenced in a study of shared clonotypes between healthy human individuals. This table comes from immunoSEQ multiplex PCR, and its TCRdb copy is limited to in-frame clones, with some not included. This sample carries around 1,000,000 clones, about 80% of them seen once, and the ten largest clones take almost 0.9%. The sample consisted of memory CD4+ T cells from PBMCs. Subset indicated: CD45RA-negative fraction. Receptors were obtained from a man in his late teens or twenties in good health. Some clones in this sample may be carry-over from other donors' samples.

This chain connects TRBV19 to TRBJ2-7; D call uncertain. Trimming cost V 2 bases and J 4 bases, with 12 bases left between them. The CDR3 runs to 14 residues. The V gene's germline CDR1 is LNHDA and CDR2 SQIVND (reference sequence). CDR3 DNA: TGTGCCAGTAGTATAAAACAGCCTCCTTACGAGCAGTACTTC. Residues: CASSIKQPPYEQYF.

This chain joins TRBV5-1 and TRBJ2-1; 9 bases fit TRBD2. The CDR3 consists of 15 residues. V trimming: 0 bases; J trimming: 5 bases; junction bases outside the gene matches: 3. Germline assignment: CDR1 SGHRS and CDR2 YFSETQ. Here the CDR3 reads CASSLVPSGNNEQFF. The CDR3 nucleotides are TGCGCCAGCAGCTTGGTCCCTAGCGGGAACAATGAGCAGTTCTTC. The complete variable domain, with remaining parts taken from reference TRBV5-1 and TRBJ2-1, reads KAGVTQTPRYLIKTRGQQVTLSCSPISGHRSVSWYQQTPGQGLQFLFEYFSETQRNKGNFPGRFSGRQFSNSRSEMNVSTLELGDSALYLCASSLVPSGNNEQFFGPGTRLTVL.

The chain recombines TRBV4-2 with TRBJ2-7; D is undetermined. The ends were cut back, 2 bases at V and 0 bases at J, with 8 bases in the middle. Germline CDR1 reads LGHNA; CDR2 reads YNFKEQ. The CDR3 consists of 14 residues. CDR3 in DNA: TGTGCCAGCAGCCAACGGACGGACTCCTACGAGCAGTACTTC. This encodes CASSQRTDSYEQYF.

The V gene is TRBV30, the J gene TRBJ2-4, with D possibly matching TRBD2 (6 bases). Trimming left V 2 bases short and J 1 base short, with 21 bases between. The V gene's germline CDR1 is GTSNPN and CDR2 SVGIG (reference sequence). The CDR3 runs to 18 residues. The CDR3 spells CAWSPTSDGGMAKNIQYF. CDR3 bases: TGTGCCTGGAGTCCAACGTCGGACGGCGGGATGGCCAAAAACATTCAGTACTTC.

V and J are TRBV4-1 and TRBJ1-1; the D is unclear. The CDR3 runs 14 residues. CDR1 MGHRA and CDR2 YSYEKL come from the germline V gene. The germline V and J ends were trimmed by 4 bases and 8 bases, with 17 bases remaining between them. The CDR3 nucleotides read TGCGCCAGCAGCCCCCGGGCCCTGGCTAACGAAGCTTTCTTT. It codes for CASSPRALANEAFF.

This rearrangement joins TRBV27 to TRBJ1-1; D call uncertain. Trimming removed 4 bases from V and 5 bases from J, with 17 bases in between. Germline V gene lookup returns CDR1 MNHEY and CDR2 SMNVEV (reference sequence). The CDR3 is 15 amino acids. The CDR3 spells CASSSIYRSWTEAFF. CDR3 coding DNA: TGTGCCAGCAGTTCAATATATCGTTCGTGGACTGAAGCTTTCTTT.

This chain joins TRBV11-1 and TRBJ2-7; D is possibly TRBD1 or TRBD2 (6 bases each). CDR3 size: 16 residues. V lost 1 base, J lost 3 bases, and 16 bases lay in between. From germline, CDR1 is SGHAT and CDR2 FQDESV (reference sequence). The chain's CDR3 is CASSLGNGGVNYEQYF. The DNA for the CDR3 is TGTGCCAGCAGCTTAGGCAACGGGGGCGTAAACTACGAGCAGTACTTC.

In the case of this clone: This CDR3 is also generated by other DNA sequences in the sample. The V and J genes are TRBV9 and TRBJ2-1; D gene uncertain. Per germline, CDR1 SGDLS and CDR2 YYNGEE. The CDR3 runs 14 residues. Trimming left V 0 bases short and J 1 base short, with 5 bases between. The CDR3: CASSVGGSYNEQFF. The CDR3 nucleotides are TGTGCCAGCAGCGTAGGGGGTTCCTACAATGAGCAGTTCTTC.